Listed below are T cell receptor beta chains from one sample, sequenced in a study of blood T cells in healthy people across ages. TCRdb re-derived calls from the 5' RACE reads in MiXCR, one entry per CDR3 protein. The table has 780,000 or so distinct CDR3 sequences, approximately 60% seen once; the top ten hold roughly 25%. Sequences were obtained from blood. Receptors originate from a man aged 40-49 years in good health. Each CDR3 is given with its conserved first and last residue. Fields, in order: J gene, D gene, V gene, clone size, CDR3 DNA, CDR3 protein. A D gene is named only where the DNA matches it firmly. Not every row has a clone size; where given, it reads once, few, many or a size class.

>TRBJ2-1|.|TRBV24-1|.
TGTGCCACCAGTGATTCGGTAACATTTCATGAGCAGTTCTTC
CATSDSVTFHEQFF
>TRBJ2-3|TRBD1|TRBV6-4|.
TGTGCCAGCAGTGACTTACGTCTCTCTCCGGGACAGGGCACAGATACGCAGTATTTT
CASSDLRLSPGQGTDTQYF
>TRBJ2-5|TRBD2|TRBV7-9|.
TGTGCCAGCAGCTTGCGCACTAGCGGGGGGCTGGCAGAGACCCAGTACTTC
CASSLRTSGGLAETQYF
>TRBJ2-1|.|TRBV29-1|.
TGCAGCGTGGGGTCGAGTGGCGCTGGGAATGAGCAGTTCTTC
CSVGSSGAGNEQFF
>TRBJ2-3|.|TRBV6-2/TRBV6-3|.
TGTGCCAGCAGTTACGGGGCAACCCCCCGCCCGGATACGCAGTATTTT
CASSYGATPRPDTQYF
>TRBJ1-2|.|TRBV12-3/TRBV12-4|many
TGTGCCAGCAGTTTAGGGGTAAGGGATGGCTACACCTTC
CASSLGVRDGYTF
>TRBJ1-4|.|TRBV11-3|.
TGTGCCAGCAGCTATTCGGCCGGAAAACTGTTTTTT
CASSYSAGKLFF
>TRBJ1-2|.|TRBV20-1|.
TGCAGTGCTAGAGACCCGCTCGGAAGAGAAACCGGCTACACCTTC
CSARDPLGRETGYTF
>TRBJ2-3|TRBD2|TRBV20-1|.
TGCAGTGCTAGTTTTGCGGGGGTGGAGCTCTCAGATACGCAGTATTTT
CSASFAGVELSDTQYF
>TRBJ2-7|TRBD2|TRBV11-2|few
TGTGCCAGCAGCTTACCCCAGCGGGAGCTCTTTTGGGAGCAGTACTTC
CASSLPQRELFWEQYF
>TRBJ2-1|.|TRBV29-1|.
TGCAGCGTTGGACGACAGGACAATGAGCAGTTCTTC
CSVGRQDNEQFF
>TRBJ2-1|.|TRBV27|.
TGTGCCAGCAGTTTCAAGATCTGGAATGAGCAGTTCTTC
CASSFKIWNEQFF
>TRBJ1-2|.|TRBV10-1|.
TGCGCCAGCAGCCAGGCGAACTATGGCTACACCTTC
CASSQANYGYTF
>TRBJ1-2|.|TRBV12-3/TRBV12-4|.
TGTGCCAGTAAAGGGGCGGGGGCGCGGAACTATGGCTACACCTTC
CASKGAGARNYGYTF
>TRBJ2-7|.|TRBV3-1|few
TGTGCCAGCAGCCAAGACGGGAGTTTCGAGCAGTACTTC
CASSQDGSFEQYF
>TRBJ2-1|TRBD1|TRBV6-1|few
TGTGCCAGCCGGTCAGGGGGCAATGAGCAGTTCTTC
CASRSGGNEQFF
>TRBJ2-7|TRBD2|TRBV19|.
TGTGCCAGTAAGGCTAGCGGGGTAAACGTTCAGTACTTC
CASKASGVNVQYF
>TRBJ2-7|TRBD1|TRBV29-1|.
TGCAGCGCCAAAAAACAGGGGGCGGCCTACGAGCAGTACTTC
CSAKKQGAAYEQYF
>TRBJ2-7|TRBD2|TRBV4-1|.
TGCGCCAGCAGCCAAACTTGGGCGCGGGAGGGCCCGAACGAGCAGTACTTC
CASSQTWAREGPNEQYF
>TRBJ1-2|.|TRBV28|once
TGTGCCAGCAGTTTATTTTCAGGAGGACATAGTGGCTACACCTTC
CASSLFSGGHSGYTF
>TRBJ2-3|.|TRBV6-6|.
TGTGCCAGCAGTTACCCCGAAGGGGGGATTAAGCCAGATACGCAGTATTTT
CASSYPEGGIKPDTQYF
>TRBJ2-1|.|TRBV12-3/TRBV12-4|.
TGTGCCATCCTAACACCGGCGGAGAGTGAGCAGTTCTTC
CAILTPAESEQFF
>TRBJ2-1|TRBD2|TRBV20-1|.
TGCAGTGCCCGGTGGTCGGGAGGGGAAAAACGGTGGGAGCAGTTCTTC
CSARWSGGEKRWEQFF
>TRBJ2-7|TRBD2|TRBV28|.
TGTGCCAGCAGTTCTCTCACTAGCGGGGATTCCTACGAGCAGTACTTC
CASSSLTSGDSYEQYF
>TRBJ2-3|TRBD2|TRBV24-1|.
TGTGCCACCAGTGATTCACGTACTAGCGGGAGAACAGATACGCAGTATTTT
CATSDSRTSGRTDTQYF
>TRBJ2-7|.|TRBV25-1|few
TGTGCCAGCAGTGAAGTAGGCGGAGACCCCTACGAGCAGTACTTC
CASSEVGGDPYEQYF
>TRBJ1-5|.|TRBV12-3/TRBV12-4|few
TGTGCCAGCAGTCCCATACGGGGGCTCGTGAGCAATCAGCCCCAGCATTTT
CASSPIRGLVSNQPQHF
>TRBJ1-5|TRBD1|TRBV12-3/TRBV12-4|.
TGTGCCAGCAGTCCGTCCGCGACAGGGATCTCTCAGCCCCAGCATTTT
CASSPSATGISQPQHF
>TRBJ2-7|TRBD1|TRBV28|.
TGTGCCAGCTCAGGGACAGTAGAGCTAGCCTCCCCTATTCAGTACTTC
CASSGTVELASPIQYF
>TRBJ2-1|TRBD2|TRBV4-3|few
TGCGCCAGCAGCCTCCAGGAGCTCGCTAGCGGGAGTTACAATGAGCAGTTCTTC
CASSLQELASGSYNEQFF
>TRBJ1-5|.|TRBV6-2/TRBV6-3|.
TGTGCCAGCAGCTACCGCGGGACCGGCGATCAGCCCCAGCATTTT
CASSYRGTGDQPQHF
>TRBJ1-2|.|TRBV21-1|.
TGTGCCAGCAGCAAAGCGGACCCCTGGACGGGACCTCATTGGGGCTACACCTTC
CASSKADPWTGPHWGYTF
>TRBJ2-5|.|TRBV9|few
TGTGCCAGCAGCCTCCTGTGGGGGGCCCAAGAGACCCAGTACTTC
CASSLLWGAQETQYF
>TRBJ2-1|.|TRBV7-3|.
TGTGCCAGCAGCTTAACCCCCCAGGGGTCAAGCAATGAGCAGTTCTTC
CASSLTPQGSSNEQFF
>TRBJ1-6|.|TRBV7-9|.
TGTGGCAGCAGAGAGGGTAATTCACCCCTGCACTTT
CGSREGNSPLHF
>TRBJ2-3|TRBD1|TRBV29-1|.
TGCAGCGTTGAAGGCCAAAAGACAGGGGCCCGCACAGATACGCAGTATTTT
CSVEGQKTGARTDTQYF
>TRBJ1-5|.|TRBV4-3|.
TGCGCCAGCAGCCAAGATTGGCAGGGAAGTCGGTTGGAGCCCCAGCATTTT
CASSQDWQGSRLEPQHF
>TRBJ2-4|TRBD2|TRBV18|once
TGTGCCAGCTCACCTACTAGCGGGAGGTCAACGCTAGCCAAAAACATTCAGTACTTC
CASSPTSGRSTLAKNIQYF
>TRBJ2-7|.|TRBV29-1|few
TGCAGCGTTGCGCCGGGCTTAGAGCAGTACTTC
CSVAPGLEQYF
>TRBJ1-6|.|TRBV18|few
TGTGCCAGCTCACCAGCGGGGACGGATAATTCACCCCTCCACTTT
CASSPAGTDNSPLHF
>TRBJ2-5|.|TRBV3-1|.
TGTGCCAGCAGCCAAGATGGACTGCCCCAGTACTTC
CASSQDGLPQYF
>TRBJ2-1|.|TRBV12-3/TRBV12-4|few
TGTGCCAGCAGGGGATCGTCGGGTGCCTACAATGAGCAGTTCTTC
CASRGSSGAYNEQFF
>TRBJ1-1|TRBD1|TRBV18|.
TGTGCCAGCTCTCCGCTCCCTTGGGACAGCAAAACCATGAACACTGAAGCTTTCTTT
CASSPLPWDSKTMNTEAFF
>TRBJ2-3|.|TRBV5-1|.
TGCGCCAGCAGCTTGGAGGGCAGCCTCTCCACAGATACGCAGTATTTT
CASSLEGSLSTDTQYF
>TRBJ2-3|TRBD2|TRBV28|.
TGTGCCAGCAGAACCCGGGCTAGCGGGAGAACAGATACGCAGTATTTT
CASRTRASGRTDTQYF
>TRBJ2-1|.|TRBV7-2|few
TGTGCCAGTACCGGAGGGGGCAATCACAATGAGCAGTTCTTC
CASTGGGNHNEQFF
>TRBJ2-3|.|TRBV7-2|few
TGTGCCAGCAGCTTAGCGAGGCTAGATACGCAGTATTTT
CASSLARLDTQYF
>TRBJ2-5|TRBD1|TRBV7-2|.
TGTGCCAGCAGCCTAGAGACAGGGGGGACCCAGTACTTC
CASSLETGGTQYF
>TRBJ2-7|TRBD1|TRBV20-1|.
TGCAGTGCTAGAGGGGGACAGGACTACGAGCAGTACTTC
CSARGGQDYEQYF
>TRBJ2-5|.|TRBV20-1|.
TGCAGTGCTAGAGATCTGCGAGGAGACATGGAGACCCAGTACTTC
CSARDLRGDMETQYF
>TRBJ2-7|.|TRBV10-3|once
TGTGCCATCAGTGAGGGGGCCCCGCTGGGGGAGTACTTC
CAISEGAPLGEYF
>TRBJ1-3|.|TRBV4-3|many
TGCGCCAGCAGCGCCCGATGGGGGGGTCGTCCTGGAAACACCATATATTTT
CASSARWGGRPGNTIYF
>TRBJ2-1|.|TRBV20-1|.
TGCAGTGCTAGCGGGAGAGGGGGGTGGGGGGAGCAGTTCTTC
CSASGRGGWGEQFF
>TRBJ2-1|TRBD2|TRBV11-1|.
TGTGCCAGCAGCTTGTCGGCGGGAGTAAAGAACAATGAGCAGTTCTTC
CASSLSAGVKNNEQFF
>TRBJ2-3|TRBD2|TRBV27|.
TGTGCCAGCAGTACAGGCCGCCTAGCGGGAATCGCAGATACGCAGTATTTT
CASSTGRLAGIADTQYF
>TRBJ2-5|TRBD2|TRBV25-1|.
TGTGCCAGCAGTGCGTCAGCGGGAGCCCCTGAGACCCAGTACTTC
CASSASAGAPETQYF
>TRBJ1-1|.|TRBV5-1|once
TGCGCCAGCAGCCAGGACAGACTTCAAGCTTTCTTT
CASSQDRLQAFF
>TRBJ2-1|TRBD1|TRBV3-1|.
TGTGCCAGCAGCCAAGGGCCAGGGGGTCAGAATGAGCAGTTCTTC
CASSQGPGGQNEQFF
>TRBJ2-7|TRBD2|TRBV7-3|few
TGTGCCAGCAGCTTAGCGAGCGGGAGTTACAATGAGCAGTACTTC
CASSLASGSYNEQYF